The 2 T cell receptor beta chains reported below all come from one sample, sequenced in a study of shared clonotypes between healthy human individuals. The data were produced by immunoSEQ multiplex PCR, yet TCRdb's version contains in-frame clones alone and is incomplete. The sample includes about 2.4 million clones, over 85% of them seen just once. Material: naive CD4+ T cells sorted from blood. Described subset: CD45RA+ positively selected. The receptor source for this set is a man aged 18 to 35 in good health.

The rearrangement joins TRBV2 to TRBJ2-7; D is possibly TRBD2 (6 bases). The V and J ends lost 6 bases and 2 bases respectively, with 17 bases between them. Germline V CDR1 and CDR2: SNHLY, FYNNEI. The CDR3 runs to 15 residues. Written as DNA, the CDR3 is TGTGCCAGCAGCGGAGGGGTGCCTACAACCTACGAGCAGTACTTC. It yields the protein CASSGGVPTTYEQYF.

As regards this clone: Different DNA sequences within this sample yield the same CDR3. The chain recombines TRBV10-2 with TRBJ2-7; D ambiguous. The CDR3 covers 11 residues. Germline V lookup: CDR1 WSHSY, CDR2 SAAADI. Trimming removed 4 bases at V and 3 bases at J, with 4 bases between. The DNA for the CDR3 is TGCGCCAGCAGTGGGGTCTACGAGCAGTACTTC. Amino acids: CASSGVYEQYF.